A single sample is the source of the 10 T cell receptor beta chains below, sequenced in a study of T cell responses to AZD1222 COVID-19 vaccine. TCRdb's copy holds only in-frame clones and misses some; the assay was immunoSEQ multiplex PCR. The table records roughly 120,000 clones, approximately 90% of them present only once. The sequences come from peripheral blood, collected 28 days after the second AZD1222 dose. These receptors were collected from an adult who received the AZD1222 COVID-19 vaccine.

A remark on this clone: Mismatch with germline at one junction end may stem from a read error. The CDR3 loop is CASSPRQNPSTDTQYF. The CDR3 nucleotides are TGTGCCAGCTCCCCACGACAGAACCCGAGCACAGATACGCAGTATTTT. The V and J genes are TRBV18 and TRBJ2-3, with a possible D match to TRBD1 (5 bases). Germline V CDR1 and CDR2: KGHSH, LQKENI. This CDR3 has 16 residues.

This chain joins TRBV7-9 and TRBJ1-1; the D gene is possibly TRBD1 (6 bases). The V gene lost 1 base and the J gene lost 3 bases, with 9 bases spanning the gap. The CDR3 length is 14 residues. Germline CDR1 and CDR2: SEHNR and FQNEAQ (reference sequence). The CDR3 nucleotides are TGTGCCAGCAGCTTAGAGGGGGGATACACTGAAGCTTTCTTT. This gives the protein CASSLEGGYTEAFF.

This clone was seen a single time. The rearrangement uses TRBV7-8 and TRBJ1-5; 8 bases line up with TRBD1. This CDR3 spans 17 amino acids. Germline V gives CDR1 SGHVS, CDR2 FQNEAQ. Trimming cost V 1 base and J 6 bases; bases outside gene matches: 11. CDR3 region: CASSLGSWQGAFQPQHF. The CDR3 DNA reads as TGTGCCAGCAGCTTAGGGAGCTGGCAGGGGGCTTTTCAGCCCCAGCATTTT.

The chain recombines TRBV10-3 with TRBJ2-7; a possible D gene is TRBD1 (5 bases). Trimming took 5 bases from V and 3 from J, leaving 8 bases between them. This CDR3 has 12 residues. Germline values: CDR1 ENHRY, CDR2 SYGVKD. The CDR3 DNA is TGTGCCATCAGTACGCAGGGCTACGAGCAGTACTTC. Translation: CAISTQGYEQYF.

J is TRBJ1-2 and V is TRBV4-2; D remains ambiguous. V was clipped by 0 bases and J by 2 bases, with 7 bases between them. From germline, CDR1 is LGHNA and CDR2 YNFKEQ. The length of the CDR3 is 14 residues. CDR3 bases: TGTGCCAGCAGCCAAGAGCCCCAGAACTATGGCTACACCTTC. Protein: CASSQEPQNYGYTF.

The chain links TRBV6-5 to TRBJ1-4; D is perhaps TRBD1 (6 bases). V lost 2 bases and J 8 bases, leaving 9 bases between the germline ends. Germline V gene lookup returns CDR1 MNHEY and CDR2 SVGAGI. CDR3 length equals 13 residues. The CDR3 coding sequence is TGTGCCAGCAGTTACCACAGGGACGAAAAACTGTTTTTT. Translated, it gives CASSYHRDEKLFF.

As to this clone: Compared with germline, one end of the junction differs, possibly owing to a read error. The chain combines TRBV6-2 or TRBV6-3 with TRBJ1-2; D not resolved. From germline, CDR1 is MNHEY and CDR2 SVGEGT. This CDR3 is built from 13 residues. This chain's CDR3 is CATSYVGSYGYTF. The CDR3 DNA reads TGTGCCACCAGTTACGTTGGATCCTATGGCTACACCTTC.

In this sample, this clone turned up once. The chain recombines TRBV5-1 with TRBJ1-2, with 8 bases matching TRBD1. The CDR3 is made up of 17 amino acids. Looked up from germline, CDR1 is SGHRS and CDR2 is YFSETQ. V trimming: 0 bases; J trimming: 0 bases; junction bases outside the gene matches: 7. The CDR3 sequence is CASSLAPGQGANYGYTF. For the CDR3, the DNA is TGCGCCAGCAGCTTGGCACCCGGACAGGGAGCTAACTATGGCTACACCTTC.

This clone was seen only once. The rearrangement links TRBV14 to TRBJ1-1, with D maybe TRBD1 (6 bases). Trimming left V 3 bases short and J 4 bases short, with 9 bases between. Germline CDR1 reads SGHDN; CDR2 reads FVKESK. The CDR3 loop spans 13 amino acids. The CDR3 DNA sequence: TGTGCCAGCAGCCAGCACAGGGCCACTGAAGCTTTCTTT. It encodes CASSQHRATEAFF.

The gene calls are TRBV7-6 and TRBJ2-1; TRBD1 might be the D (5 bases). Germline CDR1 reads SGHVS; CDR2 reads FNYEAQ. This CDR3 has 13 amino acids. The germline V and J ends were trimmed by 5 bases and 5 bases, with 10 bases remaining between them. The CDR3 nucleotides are TGTGCCAGCAGCGAAGGACAAAACAATGAGCAGTTCTTC. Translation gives CASSEGQNNEQFF.